The 15 T cell receptor beta chains below come from one sample, sequenced in a study of blood T cell repertoires in COVID-19. The protocol was immunoSEQ multiplex PCR, while the TCRdb copy is restricted to in-frame clones and leaves out a portion. The table shows roughly 200,000 clones, with less than 85% occurring only once. The sequencing sample was made of peripheral blood. The receptors originated from a woman older than 75 with COVID-19, enrolled during active disease.

This clone was found once. The chain uses TRBV28 and TRBJ2-3; D call uncertain. The V gene lost 5 bases and the J gene lost 2 bases, with 20 bases spanning the gap. Per germline, CDR1 MDHEN and CDR2 SYDVKM. This CDR3 comprises 17 residues. This CDR3 is CASSLMTAPRSTDTQYF. In nucleotides, the CDR3 is TGTGCCAGCAGTCTAATGACCGCCCCGAGGTCCACAGATACGCAGTATTTT.

This clone was found once. CDR3 amino acids: CASRGRRGGQPQHF. DNA for the CDR3: TGTGCCAGCAGGGGGCGGAGGGGAGGTCAGCCCCAGCATTTT. This chain connects TRBV2 to TRBJ1-5; D might be TRBD1 (5 bases). CDR1 and CDR2 (germline): SNHLY, FYNNEI. The CDR3 is 14 amino acids. V lost 6 bases, J lost 6 bases, and 15 bases lay in between.

The chain employs TRBV27 and TRBJ2-2; 10 bases agree with TRBD1. The germline V gene has CDR1 MNHEY and CDR2 SMNVEV (reference sequence). The trim removed 3 bases at V and 8 bases at J, leaving 6 bases unmatched. The CDR3 runs to 15 residues. The CDR3: CASSLGTGDRGELFF. In DNA form, the CDR3 reads TGTGCCAGCAGTTTGGGGACAGGGGATCGAGGGGAGCTGTTTTTT.

This clone has a single count. The rearrangement joins TRBV9 to TRBJ2-6; D is unresolved. Trimming stripped 3 bases from V and 4 bases from J, with 8 bases between. There are 14 residues in the CDR3. Germline V gene lookup returns CDR1 SGDLS and CDR2 YYNGEE. The CDR3 DNA sequence: TGTGCCAGCAGCGCTCTCTTGGGGGCCAACGTCCTGACTTTC. It is translated as CASSALLGANVLTF. The full variable domain, completed using reference TRBV9 and TRBJ2-6, is DSGVTQTPKHLITATGQRVTLRCSPRSGDLSVYWYQQSLDQGLQFLIQYYNGEERAKGNILERFSAQQFPDLHSELNLSSLELGDSALYFCASSALLGANVLTFGAGSRLTVL.

V is TRBV18 and J is TRBJ2-1; D ambiguous. CDR3 length: 11 residues. V lost 3 bases and J lost 7, with 4 bases in between. In germline, CDR1 is KGHSH, CDR2 LQKENI. This chain's CDR3 is CASSPQNEQFF. The CDR3 DNA reads TGTGCCAGCTCACCTCAAAATGAGCAGTTCTTC. The variable domain in full, completed from reference TRBV18 and TRBJ2-1, reads NAGVMQNPRHLVRRRGQEARLRCSPMKGHSHVYWYRQLPEEGLKFMVYLQKENIIDESGMPKERFSAEFPKEGPSILRIQQVVRGDSAAYFCASSPQNEQFFGPGTRLTVL.

The chain combines TRBV2 with TRBJ1-5; D gene uncertain. The CDR3 spans 14 residues. Germline V lookup: CDR1 SNHLY, CDR2 FYNNEI. Trimming pared 8 bases from V and 0 bases from J, leaving 11 bases between. The CDR3 DNA sequence: TGTGCCAGCGCGGGGTTCTCTAGCAATCAGCCCCAGCATTTT. Protein product: CASAGFSSNQPQHF.

This clone showed up just a few times. The rearrangement joins TRBV18 to TRBJ1-2; 9 nucleotides match TRBD1. The CDR3 sequence is 17 residues long. Per germline, CDR1 KGHSH and CDR2 LQKENI. V shed 3 bases and J 6 bases; nucleotides not matched to a gene: 14. The CDR3 DNA sequence: TGTGCCAGCTCACCCAACGCTCGGACAGGGGCAGGCGATGGCTACACCTTC. It is translated as CASSPNARTGAGDGYTF.

The chain employs TRBV6-5 and TRBJ1-2; possibly TRBD1 for D (5 bases). This CDR3 has 14 amino acids. Germline V gives CDR1 MNHEY, CDR2 SVGAGI. Trimming took off 8 bases at V and 2 bases at J, with 15 bases between the two ends. Written as DNA, the CDR3 is TGTGCCAGCCGACCTGGGGGGACCAACTATGGCTACACCTTC. Its protein is CASRPGGTNYGYTF.

A few counts support this clone. The J gene is TRBJ1-3, the V gene TRBV6-5; 8 positions agree with TRBD1. Germline loops: CDR1 MNHEY, CDR2 SVGAGI. Trimming at V came to 5 bases and at J to 0 bases, leaving 0 bases not matched to a gene. This CDR3 is 14 amino acids long. As DNA, the CDR3 is TGTGCCAGCAGTACAGGGGGCTCTGGAAACACCATATATTTT. Its protein product is CASSTGGSGNTIYF.

The CDR3 DNA reads TGTGCCAGCAGCGCTACGGGGGGACTAGCGGGATCCTACGAGCAGTACTTC. Translation: CASSATGGLAGSYEQYF. The genes are TRBV9 and TRBJ2-7, with TRBD2 identical over 13 bases. Trimming at V came to 3 bases and at J to 1 base, leaving 7 bases not matched to a gene. Germline-derived CDR1 and CDR2 are SGDLS and YYNGEE. The CDR3 is 17 residues long.

The gene calls are TRBV19 and TRBJ1-1; TRBD1 matches 11 bases. This CDR3 contains 14 residues. Germline V CDR1 and CDR2: LNHDA, SQIVND (reference sequence). The ends lost 5 bases at V and 9 bases at J; junction bases unmatched: 8. The DNA of the CDR3 is TGTGCCAGTAGTTCGAGGGACAGGGGGAATCAAGCTTTCTTT. This encodes CASSSRDRGNQAFF.

V is TRBV7-3 and J is TRBJ1-4; 10 nucleotides align to TRBD1. V gave up 2 bases and J gave up 0 bases; unmatched junction bases: 0. This CDR3 is 16 amino acids long. Per germline, CDR1 SGHTA and CDR2 FQGTGA. CDR3 in amino acids: CASSLGTGATNEKLFF. CDR3 DNA: TGTGCCAGCAGCTTAGGGACAGGGGCAACTAATGAAAAACTGTTTTTT.

This clone was picked up one time. The chain combines TRBV2 with TRBJ2-2, with a possible D match to TRBD2 (5 bases). Germline V gene sequence: CDR1 SNHLY, CDR2 FYNNEI. V was clipped by 4 bases and J by 8 bases, with 11 bases between them. The CDR3 runs to 13 residues. The CDR3 nucleotides are TGTGCCAGCAGTGCATCTGAGGGAGGGGAGCTGTTTTTT. Its translation is CASSASEGGELFF.

This clone was observed a few times. V usage is TRBV7-9 and J usage is TRBJ1-1; TRBD1 might be the D (5 bases). This CDR3 has 15 residues. V was clipped by 1 base and J by 4 bases, with 13 bases between them. The germline gives CDR1 SEHNR, CDR2 FQNEAQ (reference sequence). The CDR3 DNA sequence: TGTGCCAGCAGCTTAGGGTCAGGGCGGAGCACTGAAGCTTTCTTT. Translated: CASSLGSGRSTEAFF.

The chain employs TRBV5-1 and TRBJ2-5; D not certain. This CDR3 has 14 amino acids. Trimming took 7 bases from V and 1 from J, leaving 14 bases between them. Germline V gene sequence: CDR1 SGHRS, CDR2 YFSETQ. The CDR3 here is CASSGGQFQETQYF. For the CDR3, the DNA is TGCGCCAGCTCTGGCGGCCAGTTCCAAGAGACCCAGTACTTC.